This T cell receptor beta chain was sequenced during a study of T cells after yellow fever vaccination. Overall study: Preparing low-cell-number fractions relied on SMART-Seq v4 Ultra Low Input.

Points on this clonotype: Its antigen is unknown.

This CDR3 is built from 12 residues. V was cut by 5 bases and J by 9 bases, with 11 bases left in between. Germline V gene lookup returns CDR1 MNHEY and CDR2 SVGEGT. UMIs and a universal primer site were added when TCR cDNA was made by 5'RACE template switching. TCRdb reprocessed the 5' RACE reads via MiXCR and lists one record per CDR3 protein. The table shows 150,000 to 200,000 distinct CDR3 sequences, with approximately 10% occurring only once. Findings of the study overall: The secondary response was weaker, and its peak arrived faster, on day 5 versus 15. The study re-detected most primary-vaccination clones after the booster (approximately 96% CD4, almost 90% CD8).

The sample was CD8+ T cells sorted from PBMCs, taken 15 days after the yellow fever booster vaccination. This chain connects TRBV6-2 or TRBV6-3 to TRBJ2-1; D call uncertain. This receptor was obtained from a man younger than 35 who received the YFV17D yellow fever vaccine. The chain's CDR3 is CASSRPWGEQFF. Written as DNA, the CDR3 is TGTGCCAGCAGTCGACCCTGGGGTGAGCAGTTCTTC.